This T cell receptor beta chain was sequenced during a study of glioma-infiltrating T cells. Whole-study results and caveats: Very few CDR3 sequences were shared between tissue and blood. Non-neoplastic patients had below-expected tissue-blood divergence, while all gliomas exceeded expectation.

TCR alpha and beta CDR3 regions were amplified from RNA using iRepertoire nested multiplex PCR. Tissue mRNA or PBMC total RNA, 100-400 ng, went into one-step reverse transcription and amplification. One entry per CDR3 protein, called by TCRdb with MiXCR from the multiplex PCR reads. This table has tens of thousands of distinct CDR3 sequences, 35% to 45% appearing once. This clonotype has at least ten counts. The antigen remains undetermined. The TCR sequence derives from a human donor with low-grade glioma or glioblastoma, undergoing nonglioma brain surgery, or in good health (not recorded which). Sequencing used glioma tissue, nonneoplastic brain tissue, or PBMCs (not recorded which).

The CDR3 reads CASSFGGAVMETQYF. The CDR3 region has the DNA TGTGCCAGCAGCTTCGGGGGGGCGGTGATGGAGACCCAGTACTTC. The chain recombines TRBV7-2 with TRBJ2-5; 8 positions match TRBD2. The CDR3 spans 15 residues. Germline V gene sequence: CDR1 SGHTA, CDR2 FQGNSA. Losses at the gene ends were 3 bases for V and 5 bases for J; bases not matched to a gene: 8. Combining the CDR3 with reference TRBV7-2 and TRBJ2-5 gives the whole variable domain GAGVSQSPSNKVTEKGKDVELRCDPISGHTALYWYRQSLGQGLEFLIYFQGNSAPDKSGLPSDRFSAERTGGSVSTLTIQRTQQEDSAVYLCASSFGGAVMETQYFGPGTRLLVL.